The rows below give T cell receptor beta chains drawn from one sample of a study of cytomegalovirus exposure and HLA in healthy donors. Repertoires were generated with immunoSEQ multiplex PCR, while TCRdb's copy carries only in-frame clones and drops some. Of 160,000 or so clones in the sample, around four fifths were seen once. Sequencing was done on a sample of PBMCs. These receptors were obtained from a woman in her twenties or thirties in good health and CMV-seronegative. The conserved cysteine and the conserved F or W are not part of the CDR3 here. A row's size may be missing; if present it is once, few, many or a size class.

v_gene: TRBV7-9; abundance: -; j_gene: TRBJ2-3; CDR3aa: ASSLGLAADTQY
v_gene: TRBV30; abundance: -; j_gene: TRBJ1-1; CDR3aa: AWRSMNTEAF
v_gene: TRBV10-3; abundance: -; j_gene: TRBJ2-1; CDR3aa: AINSDNEQF
v_gene: TRBV7-3; abundance: few; j_gene: TRBJ1-1; CDR3aa: ASSPRGVTEAF
v_gene: TRBV6-6; abundance: -; j_gene: TRBJ1-4; CDR3aa: ASRHGQGLGEKLF
v_gene: TRBV11-1; abundance: -; j_gene: TRBJ2-1; CDR3aa: ASSLGRGLYNEQF
v_gene: TRBV5-1; abundance: once; j_gene: TRBJ1-4; CDR3aa: ASSLLGGEKLF
v_gene: TRBV6-4; abundance: -; j_gene: TRBJ1-6; CDR3aa: ASSDGTGGTPLH
v_gene: TRBV27; abundance: -; j_gene: TRBJ2-7; CDR3aa: ASSLKAGVPYEQY
v_gene: TRBV29-1; abundance: -; j_gene: TRBJ2-1; CDR3aa: SGHQGANNEQF
v_gene: TRBV29-1; abundance: -; j_gene: TRBJ2-1; CDR3aa: DCLDNNEQF
v_gene: TRBV2; abundance: -; j_gene: TRBJ2-7; CDR3aa: ASLPGNPSYEQY
v_gene: TRBV9; abundance: -; j_gene: TRBJ2-2; CDR3aa: ASSVEGWGGELF
v_gene: TRBV6-1; abundance: -; j_gene: TRBJ1-4; CDR3aa: ASRLLGQGGKLF
v_gene: TRBV4-2; abundance: -; j_gene: TRBJ1-3; CDR3aa: ASSHSGQGGGNTIY
v_gene: TRBV19; abundance: -; j_gene: TRBJ1-5; CDR3aa: ASGQAAQPQH
v_gene: TRBV5-6; abundance: -; j_gene: TRBJ2-2; CDR3aa: ASTRRGPRTGELF
v_gene: TRBV15; abundance: -; j_gene: TRBJ1-2; CDR3aa: ATSLQGNYGYT
v_gene: TRBV10-3; abundance: once; j_gene: TRBJ2-3; CDR3aa: AISESRGLDLWDTQY
v_gene: TRBV13; abundance: -; j_gene: TRBJ1-6; CDR3aa: ASSGVGGNSPLH
v_gene: TRBV7-2; abundance: -; j_gene: TRBJ2-6; CDR3aa: ASSLIGTGGFSGANVLT
v_gene: TRBV27; abundance: -; j_gene: TRBJ1-4; CDR3aa: ASSRYRNNEKLF
v_gene: TRBV5-1; abundance: -; j_gene: TRBJ2-3; CDR3aa: ASSLGTSGGDTQY
v_gene: TRBV2; abundance: once; j_gene: TRBJ2-1; CDR3aa: ASRPDSVTNNEQF
v_gene: TRBV29-1; abundance: -; j_gene: TRBJ1-1; CDR3aa: SVPPESGNTEAF
v_gene: TRBV7-9; abundance: -; j_gene: TRBJ1-5; CDR3aa: ASSLGGTRNQPQH
v_gene: TRBV2; abundance: -; j_gene: TRBJ1-3; CDR3aa: ASSDTTSGNTIY
v_gene: TRBV5-1; abundance: -; j_gene: TRBJ1-5; CDR3aa: ASSLASGGDQPQH
v_gene: TRBV6-4; abundance: once; j_gene: TRBJ2-1; CDR3aa: ASSDPVAGVKEQF
v_gene: TRBV6-6; abundance: -; j_gene: TRBJ2-7; CDR3aa: ASTPRGSSYEQY
v_gene: TRBV5-1; abundance: -; j_gene: TRBJ1-1; CDR3aa: ASRPDREAEAF
v_gene: TRBV5-1; abundance: -; j_gene: TRBJ1-1; CDR3aa: ASSLALGVMNTEAF
v_gene: TRBV5-1; abundance: once; j_gene: TRBJ1-2; CDR3aa: ASSLGPLSGGYT